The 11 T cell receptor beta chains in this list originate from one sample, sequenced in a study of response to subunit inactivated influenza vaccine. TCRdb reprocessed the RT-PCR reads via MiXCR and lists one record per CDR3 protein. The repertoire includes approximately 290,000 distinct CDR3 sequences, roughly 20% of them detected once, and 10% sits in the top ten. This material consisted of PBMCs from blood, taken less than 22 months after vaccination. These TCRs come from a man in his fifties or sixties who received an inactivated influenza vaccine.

The CDR3 DNA sequence: TGTGCCAGCAGACTAGCGGGAGGCCCCCAAGAGACCCAGTACTTC. It specifies CASRLAGGPQETQYF. The chain uses TRBV7-9 and TRBJ2-5; TRBD2 aligns across 12 bases. This CDR3 has 15 amino acids. Trimming took 6 bases from V and 1 from J; bases not matched to a gene: 3. Germline-derived CDR1 and CDR2 are SEHNR and FQNEAQ (reference sequence).

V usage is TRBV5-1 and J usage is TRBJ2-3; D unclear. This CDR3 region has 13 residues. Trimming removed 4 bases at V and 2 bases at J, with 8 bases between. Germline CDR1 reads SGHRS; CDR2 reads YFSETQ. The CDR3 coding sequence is TGCGCCAGCAGCCAGGCTTTCACAGATACGCAGTATTTT. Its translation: CASSQAFTDTQYF.

CDR3: CASSPAGDDNSPLHF. The CDR3 coding sequence is TGCGCCAGCAGCCCAGCAGGGGACGATAATTCACCCCTCCACTTT. This rearrangement joins TRBV5-1 to TRBJ1-6; a weak D match, TRBD1 (6 bases). Trimming left V 4 bases short and J 5 bases short, with 13 bases between. Germline CDR1 reads SGHRS; CDR2 reads YFSETQ. The CDR3 has 15 residues.

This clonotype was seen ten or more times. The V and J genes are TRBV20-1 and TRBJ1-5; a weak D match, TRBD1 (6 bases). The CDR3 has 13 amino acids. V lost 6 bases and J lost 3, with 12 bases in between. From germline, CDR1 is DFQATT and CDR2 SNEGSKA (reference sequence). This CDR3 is CSARRGHNQPQHF. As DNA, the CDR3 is TGCAGTGCCCGCAGGGGACACAATCAGCCCCAGCATTTT.

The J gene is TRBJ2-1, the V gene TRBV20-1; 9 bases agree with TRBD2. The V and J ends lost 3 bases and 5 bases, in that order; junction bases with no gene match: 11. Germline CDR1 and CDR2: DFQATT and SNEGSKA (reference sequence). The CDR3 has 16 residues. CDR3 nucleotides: TGCAGTGCTAGCGCTGGATGGACTAGCGAGAACAATGAGCAGTTCTTC. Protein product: CSASAGWTSENNEQFF.

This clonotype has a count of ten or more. The CDR3 protein is CASSRGESSYEQYF. The CDR3 bases are TGTGCCAGCAGCCGTGGAGAGAGCTCCTACGAGCAGTACTTC. This chain uses TRBV12-3 or TRBV12-4 with TRBJ2-7; D not certain. V gave up 6 bases and J gave up 0 bases, with 12 bases separating them. This CDR3 comprises 14 residues.

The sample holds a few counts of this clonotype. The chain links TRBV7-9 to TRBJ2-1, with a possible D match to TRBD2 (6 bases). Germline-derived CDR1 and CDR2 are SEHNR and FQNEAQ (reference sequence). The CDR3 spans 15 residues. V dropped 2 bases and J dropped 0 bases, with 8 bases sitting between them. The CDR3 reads CASSLLASSYNEQFF. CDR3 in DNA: TGTGCCAGCAGCTTACTAGCGTCCTCCTACAATGAGCAGTTCTTC.

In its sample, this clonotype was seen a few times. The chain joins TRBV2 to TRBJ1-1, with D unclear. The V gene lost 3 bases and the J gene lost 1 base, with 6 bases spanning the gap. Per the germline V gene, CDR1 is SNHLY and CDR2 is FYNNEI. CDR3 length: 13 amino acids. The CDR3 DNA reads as TGTGCCAGCAGTGAGCACCCGAACACTGAAGCTTTCTTT. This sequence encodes CASSEHPNTEAFF. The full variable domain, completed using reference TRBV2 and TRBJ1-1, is EPEVTQTPSHQVTQMGQEVILRCVPISNHLYFYWYRQILGQKVEFLVSFYNNEISEKSEIFDDQFSVERPDGSNFTLKIRSTKLEDSAMYFCASSEHPNTEAFFGQGTRLTVV.

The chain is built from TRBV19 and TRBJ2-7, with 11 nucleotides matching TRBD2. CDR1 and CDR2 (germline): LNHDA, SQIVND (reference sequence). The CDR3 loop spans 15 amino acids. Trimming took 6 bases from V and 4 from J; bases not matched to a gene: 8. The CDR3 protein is CASSLTSGTLYEQYF. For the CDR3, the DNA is TGTGCCAGTAGCTTGACTAGCGGGACCCTTTACGAGCAGTACTTC.

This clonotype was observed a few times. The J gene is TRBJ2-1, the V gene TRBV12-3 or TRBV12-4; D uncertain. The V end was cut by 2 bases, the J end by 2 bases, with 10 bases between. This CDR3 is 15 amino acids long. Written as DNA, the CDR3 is TGTGCCAGCAGTTTAAGGTCGGGTACCTACAATGAGCAGTTCTTC. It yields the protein CASSLRSGTYNEQFF.

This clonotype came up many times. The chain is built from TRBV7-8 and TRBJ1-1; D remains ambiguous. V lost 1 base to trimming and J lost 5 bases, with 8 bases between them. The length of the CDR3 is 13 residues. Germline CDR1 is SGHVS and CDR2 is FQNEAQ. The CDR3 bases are TGTGCCAGCAGCTTAGTTCTTCAAACTGAAGCTTTCTTT. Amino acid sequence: CASSLVLQTEAFF.